Sequencing of this T cell receptor beta chain was carried out in a study of T-cell reconstitution after alpha-beta-depleted transplantation in children. Whole-study findings and limits: Several hundred expanded graft clones reportedly were the source of alpha-beta T cells about two months after transplant. After transplant, high TCRbeta diversity at day 60 in some patients arose from surviving recipient T cells and thymic progenitors.

CDR3 length: 15 amino acids. Losses at the gene ends were 3 bases for V and 7 bases for J; bases not matched to a gene: 8. This sample's TCRbeta library carried unique molecular identifier barcodes. TCRdb itself ran the PCR reads through MiXCR, one entry per CDR3 protein. The sample shows approximately 430,000 distinct CDR3 sequences, around 15% of them seen only once. As to this clonotype: The antigen remains undetermined.

The specimen comprised PBMCs, mostly from graft donor cells, sampled 360 days after TCRalphabeta/CD19-depleted stem cell transplant. This chain connects TRBV12-3 or TRBV12-4 to TRBJ1-4, with 7 bases matching TRBD1. The origin of this receptor is a boy less than two years old who had a stem cell transplant for Wiskott-Aldrich syndrome, so the T cells may come from the graft donor. CDR3 coding DNA: TGTGCCAGCAGTTTCGTCCGGGACAGCCTTGAAAAACTGTTTTTT. Amino acids: CASSFVRDSLEKLFF.